This T cell receptor (beta chain) was recorded in a study of T-cell reconstitution after alpha-beta-depleted transplantation in children. General study points: For some patients, TCRbeta diversity was high at day 60 because of recipient T cells and thymic progenitors that survived. Newly produced T cells mostly provided counts and TCRbeta diversity after one year, as hyperexpanded clones declined. After transplant, at about two months, alpha-beta T cells were reportedly derived from several hundred expanded graft clones.

Germline CDR1 reads SNHLY; CDR2 reads FYNNEI. CDR3 size: 18 residues. The ends were cut back, 2 bases at V and 0 bases at J, with 17 bases in the middle. A note on this clonotype: Its matching antigen is unknown.

Unique molecular identifiers were incorporated into the prepared TCRbeta library. TCRdb re-called the PCR reads with MiXCR, one entry per CDR3 protein. The data contain about 980,000 distinct CDR3 sequences, about 29% of them singletons. The TCR comes from a boy in the first two years of life who had a stem cell transplant for SCID, so the T cells may come from the graft donor. Sequenced material: PBMCs, mostly from graft donor cells, taken 360 days after TCRalphabeta/CD19-depleted stem cell transplant. The V and J genes are TRBV2 and TRBJ1-5; D is perhaps TRBD1 (5 bases). In DNA form, the CDR3 reads TGTGCCAGCAGTGAAAACATAGTGCGGGGGTATAGCAATCAGCCCCAGCATTTT. This translates into CASSENIVRGYSNQPQHF.